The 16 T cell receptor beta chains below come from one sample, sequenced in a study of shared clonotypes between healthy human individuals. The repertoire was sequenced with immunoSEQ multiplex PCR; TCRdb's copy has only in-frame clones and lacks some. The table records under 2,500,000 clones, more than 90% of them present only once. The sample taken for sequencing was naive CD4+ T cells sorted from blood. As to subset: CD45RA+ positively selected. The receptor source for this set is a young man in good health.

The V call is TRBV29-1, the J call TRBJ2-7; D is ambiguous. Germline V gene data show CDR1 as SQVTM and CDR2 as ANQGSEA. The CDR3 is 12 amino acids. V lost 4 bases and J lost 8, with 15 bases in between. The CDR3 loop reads CSVGQQLGKQYF. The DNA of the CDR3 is TGCAGCGTTGGACAACAGTTGGGTAAGCAGTACTTC.

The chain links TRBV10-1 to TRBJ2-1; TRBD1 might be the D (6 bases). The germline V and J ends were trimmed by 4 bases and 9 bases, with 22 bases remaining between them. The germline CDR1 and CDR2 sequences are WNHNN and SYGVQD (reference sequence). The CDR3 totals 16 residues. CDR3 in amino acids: CASSGTDWTVTAEQFF. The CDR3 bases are TGCGCCAGCAGTGGTACCGACTGGACAGTCACCGCTGAGCAGTTCTTC.

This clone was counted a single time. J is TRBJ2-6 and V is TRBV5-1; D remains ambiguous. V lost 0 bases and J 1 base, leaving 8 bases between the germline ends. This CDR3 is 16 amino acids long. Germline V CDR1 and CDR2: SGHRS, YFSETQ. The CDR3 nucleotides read TGCGCCAGCAGCTTGGAACCGCTATCTGGGGCCAACGTCCTGACTTTC. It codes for CASSLEPLSGANVLTF.

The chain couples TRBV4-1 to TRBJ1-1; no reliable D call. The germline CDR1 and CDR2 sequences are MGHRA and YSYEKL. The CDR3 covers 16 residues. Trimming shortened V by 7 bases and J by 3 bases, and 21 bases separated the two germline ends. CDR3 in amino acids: CASTSEGAGRYTEAFF. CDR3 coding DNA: TGCGCCAGCACCTCCGAGGGAGCAGGACGGTACACTGAAGCTTTCTTT.

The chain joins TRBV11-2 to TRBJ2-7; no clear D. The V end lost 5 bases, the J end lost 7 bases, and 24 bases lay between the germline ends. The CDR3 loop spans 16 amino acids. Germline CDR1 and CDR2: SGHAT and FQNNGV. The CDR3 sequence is CASSPTPRTWPREQYF. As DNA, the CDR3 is TGTGCCAGCAGCCCGACCCCACGGACGTGGCCTAGGGAGCAGTACTTC.

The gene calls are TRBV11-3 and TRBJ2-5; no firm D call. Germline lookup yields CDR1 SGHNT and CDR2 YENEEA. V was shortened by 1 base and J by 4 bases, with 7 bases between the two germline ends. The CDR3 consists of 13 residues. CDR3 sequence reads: CASSLGEAETQYF. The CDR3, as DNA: TGTGCCAGCAGCTTAGGAGAGGCAGAGACCCAGTACTTC. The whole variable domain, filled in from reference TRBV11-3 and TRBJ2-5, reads EAGVVQSPRYKIIEKKQPVAFWCNPISGHNTLYWYLQNLGQGPELLIRYENEEAVDDSQLPKDRFSAERLKGVDSTLKIQPAELGDSAVYLCASSLGEAETQYFGPGTRLLVL.

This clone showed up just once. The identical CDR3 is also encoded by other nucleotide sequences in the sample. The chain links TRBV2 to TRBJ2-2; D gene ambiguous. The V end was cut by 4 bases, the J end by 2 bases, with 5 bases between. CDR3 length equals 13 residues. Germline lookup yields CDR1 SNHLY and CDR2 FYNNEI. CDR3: CASSGENTGELFF. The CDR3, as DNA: TGTGCCAGCAGTGGCGAAAACACCGGGGAGCTGTTTTTT.

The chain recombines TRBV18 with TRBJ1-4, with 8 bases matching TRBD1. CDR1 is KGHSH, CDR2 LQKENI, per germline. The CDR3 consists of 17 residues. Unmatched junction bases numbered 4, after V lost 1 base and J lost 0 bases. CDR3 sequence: CASSPRGQASTNEKLFF. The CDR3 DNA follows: TGTGCCAGCTCACCACGGGGACAGGCTTCAACTAATGAAAAACTGTTTTTT.

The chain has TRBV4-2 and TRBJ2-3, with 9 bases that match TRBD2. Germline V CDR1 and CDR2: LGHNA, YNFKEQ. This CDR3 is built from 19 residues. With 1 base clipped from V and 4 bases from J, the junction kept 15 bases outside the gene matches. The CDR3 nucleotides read TGTGCCAGCAGCCAAGGCGGGGTAGCGGGAGTAGTTTACTCAGATACGCAGTATTTT. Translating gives CASSQGGVAGVVYSDTQYF.

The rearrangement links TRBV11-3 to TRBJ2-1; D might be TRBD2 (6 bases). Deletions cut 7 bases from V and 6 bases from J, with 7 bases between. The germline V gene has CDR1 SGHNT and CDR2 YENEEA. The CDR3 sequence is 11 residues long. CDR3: CASTGGNEQFF. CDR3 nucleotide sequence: TGTGCCAGCACCGGGGGCAATGAGCAGTTCTTC.

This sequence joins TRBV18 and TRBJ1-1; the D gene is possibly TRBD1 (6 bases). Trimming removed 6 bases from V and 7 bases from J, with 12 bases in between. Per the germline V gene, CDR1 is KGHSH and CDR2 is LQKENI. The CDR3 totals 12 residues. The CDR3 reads CASSQQGYEAFF. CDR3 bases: TGTGCCAGCTCGCAACAGGGTTATGAAGCTTTCTTT.

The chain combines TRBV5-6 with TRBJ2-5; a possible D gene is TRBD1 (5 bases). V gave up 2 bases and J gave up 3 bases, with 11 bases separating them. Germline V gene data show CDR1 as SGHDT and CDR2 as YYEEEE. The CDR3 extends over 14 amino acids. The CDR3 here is CASSFRARKETQYF. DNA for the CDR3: TGTGCCAGCAGCTTCAGGGCGCGGAAAGAGACCCAGTACTTC.

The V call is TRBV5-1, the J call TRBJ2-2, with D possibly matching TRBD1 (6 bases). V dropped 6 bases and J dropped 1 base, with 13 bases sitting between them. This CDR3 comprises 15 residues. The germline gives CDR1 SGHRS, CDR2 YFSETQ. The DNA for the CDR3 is TGCGCCAGCAAATCCGTGACAGGGAACACCGGGGAGCTGTTTTTT. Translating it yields CASKSVTGNTGELFF.

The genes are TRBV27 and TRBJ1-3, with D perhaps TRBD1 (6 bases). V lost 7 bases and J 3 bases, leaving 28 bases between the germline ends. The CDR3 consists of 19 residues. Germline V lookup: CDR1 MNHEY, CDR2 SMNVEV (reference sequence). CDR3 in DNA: TGTGCCAGCACCAAATGGGGGCAACCGGGAGCGCTAGGTGGAAACACCATATATTTT. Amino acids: CASTKWGQPGALGGNTIYF.

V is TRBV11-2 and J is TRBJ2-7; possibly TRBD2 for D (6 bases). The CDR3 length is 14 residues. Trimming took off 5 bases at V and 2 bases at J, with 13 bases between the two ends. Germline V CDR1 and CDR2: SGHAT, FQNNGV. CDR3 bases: TGTGCCAGCAGCATGGGACCGGGGGCCTACGAGCAGTACTTC. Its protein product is CASSMGPGAYEQYF.

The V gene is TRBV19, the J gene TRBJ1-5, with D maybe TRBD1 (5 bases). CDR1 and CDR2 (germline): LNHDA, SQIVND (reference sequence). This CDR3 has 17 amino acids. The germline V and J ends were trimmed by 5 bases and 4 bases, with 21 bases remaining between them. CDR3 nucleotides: TGTGCCAGTAGTCCGCACGCCTCGACAGCCGTTAATCAGCCCCAGCATTTT. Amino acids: CASSPHASTAVNQPQHF.